This TCR beta chain was sequenced during a study of post-analysis software for immune sequencing data (dated by TCRdb to 2015 to 2017). About the study as a whole: Recorded disease courses included relapsing-remitting, secondary progressive and progressive-relapsing multiple sclerosis, with some patients lacking subtype annotation. The patient repertoires were compared against 11 previously published healthy control repertoires obtained from donors aged about 6 to 28 years. A subset of samples was prepared in parallel using single-end sample barcoding, then pooled and co-amplified after Illumina adapter ligation.

The CDR3 starts with the cysteine, ends with the phenylalanine, and has 14 residues. Just the 42-base CDR3 DNA is kept, in frame starting at base 1. According to the germline V gene (reference sequence), CDR1 reads MNHNY and CDR2 reads SVGAGI. TCR beta repertoires were profiled from peripheral blood of under 15 young patients with multiple sclerosis to demonstrate the VDJtools post-analysis software. The multiple sclerosis patients were children and adolescents between roughly 6 and 16 years of age. Receptor libraries were prepared by PCR. This sample was sequenced with an Illumina HiSeq 2500. Unique molecular identifiers were incorporated into TCR beta cDNA libraries to reduce PCR and sequencing biases. Per 1 to 10 million input T cells, some 500,000 cDNA molecules were obtained, such that each molecule approximated one T cell. The patient libraries were prepared and sequenced with the same protocol used for the earlier healthy control dataset. Within a given batch, samples were prepared together, multiplexed and sequenced on the same HiSeq lane. Under the source paper's analysis protocol: Raw barcoded reads were processed with MIGEC, discarding single-read molecular identifier groups before consensus assembly and CDR3 extraction. Clonotype tables were post-analysed with VDJtools, and diversity was normalized by down-sampling all datasets to the smallest sample size. Repertoire overlap clustering matched CDR3 amino acid but not nucleotide sequences to correct batch-related cross-sample contamination. Using fastp at Q25 and MiXCR, TCRdb reprocessed the public reads and kept productive beta chains. Records with the same CDR3 protein are collapsed into one entry carrying the most frequent genes and DNA. The V and J calls here are based on TCRdb, not the publication. In this sample the table shows approximately 360,000 distinct CDR3 sequences, 30% to 45% of which occur a single time. The ten largest clonotypes hold 10% to 15% of the sample.

Concerning this clonotype itself: The clone's antigen remains unknown. Within one base of it there is no much larger clone, and no base qualities were kept.

What the study reported, not specific to this receptor: Patients showed significantly higher frequencies than controls for about 5 TRBV segments, among them TRBV5-6, TRBV5-1 and TRBV20-1. Significantly lower normalized Chao1 diversity was found in multiple sclerosis patients than in controls, suggesting substantial peripheral T-cell clonal expansion. Direct clustering with F measure showed strong co-clustering of samples prepared in the same batch, prompting a batch-effect correction. The control group was slightly older than the multiple sclerosis patient group.

This TCR came from a girl aged 10 to 17 with multiple sclerosis. Input material: blood. The chain employs TRBV6-6 and TRBJ2-7; 7 bases in the middle match TRBD2. With the DNA end fitting TRBJ2-5 better, the J assignment may be wrong. The CDR3 sequence is CASSLGGSGETQYF. The sequence in DNA is TGTGCCAGCAGCCTCGGCGGTAGCGGGGAGACCCAGTACTTC.